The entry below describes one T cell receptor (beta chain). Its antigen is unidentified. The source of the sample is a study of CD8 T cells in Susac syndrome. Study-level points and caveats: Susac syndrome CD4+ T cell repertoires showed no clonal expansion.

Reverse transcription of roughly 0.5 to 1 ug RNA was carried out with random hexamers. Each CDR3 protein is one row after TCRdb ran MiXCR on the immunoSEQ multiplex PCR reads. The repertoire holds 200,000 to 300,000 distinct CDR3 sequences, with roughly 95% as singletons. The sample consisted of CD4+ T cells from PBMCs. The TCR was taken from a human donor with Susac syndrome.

The CDR3 is CAWTPGLSEQYF. Written as DNA, the CDR3 is TGTGCCTGGACCCCAGGGTTAAGCGAGCAGTACTTC. J is TRBJ2-7 and V is TRBV30; a possible D gene is TRBD1 (5 bases). The germline V gene has CDR1 GTSNPN and CDR2 SVGIG (reference sequence). V gave up 4 bases and J gave up 6 bases, with 13 bases separating them. The CDR3 contains 12 residues.